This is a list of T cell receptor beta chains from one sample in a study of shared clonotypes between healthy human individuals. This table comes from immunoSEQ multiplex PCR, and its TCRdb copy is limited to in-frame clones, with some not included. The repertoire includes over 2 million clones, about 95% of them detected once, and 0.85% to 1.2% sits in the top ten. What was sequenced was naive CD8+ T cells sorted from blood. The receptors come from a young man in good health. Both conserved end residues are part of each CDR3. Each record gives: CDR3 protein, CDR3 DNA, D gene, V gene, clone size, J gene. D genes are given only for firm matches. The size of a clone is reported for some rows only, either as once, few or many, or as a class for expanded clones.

CDR3aa: CASSLDFETGIWHYGYTF
CDR3nt: TGTGCCAGCAGCTTAGATTTTGAGACAGGGATTTGGCACTATGGCTACACCTTC
d_gene: TRBD1
v_gene: TRBV11-2
abundance: NA
j_gene: TRBJ1-2

CDR3aa: CASSYTPGLAYNEQFF
CDR3nt: TGTGCCAGCAGTTACACACCGGGACTAGCCTACAATGAGCAGTTCTTC
d_gene: TRBD2
v_gene: TRBV6-5
abundance: NA
j_gene: TRBJ2-1

CDR3aa: CARVGGEGYQANYGYTF
CDR3nt: TGTGCCAGGGTAGGAGGGGAAGGTTACCAAGCTAACTATGGCTACACCTTC
d_gene: NA
v_gene: TRBV2
abundance: NA
j_gene: TRBJ1-2

CDR3aa: CAWSFGSGTGNTIYF
CDR3nt: TGTGCCTGGAGTTTCGGGTCAGGTACTGGAAACACCATATATTTT
d_gene: NA
v_gene: TRBV30
abundance: NA
j_gene: TRBJ1-3

CDR3aa: CASSLGETQYF
CDR3nt: TGTGCCAGCAGCCTTGGGGAGACCCAGTACTTC
d_gene: NA
v_gene: TRBV28
abundance: NA
j_gene: TRBJ2-5

CDR3aa: CASSDLGPSYEQYF
CDR3nt: TGTGCCAGCAGTGACCTGGGACCCTCCTACGAGCAGTACTTC
d_gene: NA
v_gene: TRBV2
abundance: NA
j_gene: TRBJ2-7

CDR3aa: CSVEEPSTSGPYNEQFF
CDR3nt: TGCAGCGTTGAGGAACCCTCGACTAGCGGGCCTTACAATGAGCAGTTCTTC
d_gene: TRBD2
v_gene: TRBV29-1
abundance: NA
j_gene: TRBJ2-1

CDR3aa: CASSENGRYNEQFF
CDR3nt: TGTGCCAGCAGTGAAAATGGGCGATACAATGAGCAGTTCTTC
d_gene: NA
v_gene: TRBV6-1
abundance: NA
j_gene: TRBJ2-1

CDR3aa: CASSWGPSLEQYF
CDR3nt: TGTGCCAGCAGCTGGGGGCCAAGTCTTGAGCAGTACTTC
d_gene: NA
v_gene: TRBV5-6
abundance: NA
j_gene: TRBJ2-7

CDR3aa: CASARGDDGYTF
CDR3nt: TGTGCCAGCGCGAGAGGGGATGATGGCTACACCTTC
d_gene: NA
v_gene: TRBV9
abundance: NA
j_gene: TRBJ1-2

CDR3aa: CASGTGDYEQYF
CDR3nt: TGCGCCAGCGGGACAGGGGACTACGAGCAGTACTTC
d_gene: TRBD1
v_gene: TRBV10-2
abundance: once
j_gene: TRBJ2-7

CDR3aa: CASSQDLGVNTGELFF
CDR3nt: TGTGCCAGCAGCCAAGACCTCGGGGTGAACACCGGGGAGCTGTTTTTT
d_gene: NA
v_gene: TRBV14
abundance: once
j_gene: TRBJ2-2

CDR3aa: CASSSRDRNLSEQFF
CDR3nt: TGTGCCAGCAGTTCCCGGGACAGGAACCTGTCGGAGCAGTTCTTC
d_gene: TRBD1
v_gene: TRBV6-1
abundance: NA
j_gene: TRBJ2-1